This T cell receptor (beta chain) originates from a study of cytomegalovirus exposure and HLA in healthy donors. Study conclusions and caveats: The records held CMV serostatus as the only immune exposure information. A few V segments could not be told apart, such as TRBV6-2 and TRBV6-3, and were left out. Rarity marked most TCR sequences, yet some public TCRs occurred in many donors.

CDR3 length equals 15 residues. The V gene lost 7 bases and the J gene lost 6 bases, with 22 bases spanning the gap. Germline CDR1 and CDR2: MNHNY and SVGAGI (reference sequence). A note on this clone: Its target is not known.

A multiplex PCR was run with 60 Vbeta primers and 13 Jbeta primers. TCRdb's copy holds only in-frame clones and misses some; the assay was immunoSEQ multiplex PCR. The sample table includes around 200,000 clones. This clonotype was obtained from a young woman in good health and CMV-seropositive. Sequenced input: PBMCs. The V and J genes are TRBV6-6 and TRBJ2-7; possible D gene TRBD1, 8 bases. DNA of the CDR3: TGTGCCAGCACCTCAGGACAGGGCGGGGGTGTCGAGCAGTACTTC. It codes for CASTSGQGGGVEQYF.